The 19 T cell receptor beta chains below were found in one sample sequenced in a study of cytomegalovirus exposure and HLA in healthy donors. The repertoire was sequenced with immunoSEQ multiplex PCR; TCRdb's copy has only in-frame clones and lacks some. The table has fewer than 55,000 clones, roughly 93% seen once. Sequencing was done on a sample of PBMCs. These receptors all come from a man aged 18 to 29 in good health and CMV-seronegative.

J is TRBJ2-2 and V is TRBV14; 8 bases align to TRBD2. Trimming cost V 2 bases and J 5 bases; bases outside gene matches: 10. CDR3 length: 17 residues. The V gene's germline CDR1 is SGHDN and CDR2 FVKESK. The CDR3 here is CASSQQAGAVGTGELFF. The DNA of the CDR3 is TGTGCCAGCAGCCAACAAGCGGGAGCTGTGGGAACCGGGGAGCTGTTTTTT.

The V gene is TRBV4-3, the J gene TRBJ2-2, with D perhaps TRBD1 (6 bases). Trimming took 4 bases from V and 4 from J, leaving 19 bases between them. This CDR3 is built from 17 residues. CDR1 is LGHNA and CDR2 is YSLEER in the germline V gene. CDR3 bases: TGCGCCAGCAGCCCCGACACAGGGAGCTGGGCCACCGGGGAGCTGTTTTTT. It yields the protein CASSPDTGSWATGELFF.

The table lists this clone with a count of one. This rearrangement joins TRBV13 to TRBJ1-1; possibly TRBD1 for D (6 bases). Germline values: CDR1 PRHDT, CDR2 FYEKMQ (reference sequence). The CDR3 extends over 14 amino acids. With 1 base removed from V and 1 base from J, the gap between germline ends came to 7 bases. The CDR3 nucleotides are TGTGCCAGCAGCTTAGACAGGGAGAACACTGAAGCTTTCTTT. Translating it yields CASSLDRENTEAFF.

This chain joins TRBV27 and TRBJ2-7; D is perhaps TRBD2 (6 bases). CDR1 MNHEY and CDR2 SMNVEV come from the germline V gene (reference sequence). The CDR3 runs 16 residues. V was cut by 1 base and J by 5 bases, with 18 bases left in between. CDR3 protein: CASSLLTSGRANEQYF. The CDR3 nucleotides read TGTGCCAGCAGTTTATTAACCAGCGGGCGGGCCAACGAGCAGTACTTC.

This rearrangement joins TRBV2 to TRBJ2-1; 7 positions match TRBD1. V shed 8 bases, J shed 1 base, and the junction held 8 bases outside the gene matches. CDR3 length: 15 residues. Germline CDR1 is SNHLY and CDR2 is FYNNEI. The CDR3 is CASVTGLGSYNEQFF. The CDR3 region has the DNA TGTGCCAGCGTGACAGGGTTGGGGTCCTACAATGAGCAGTTCTTC.

This sequence joins TRBV19 and TRBJ2-1, with D maybe TRBD2 (6 bases). Germline values: CDR1 LNHDA, CDR2 SQIVND (reference sequence). The V and J ends lost 5 bases and 0 bases respectively, with 11 bases between them. The CDR3 is 15 residues long. The CDR3 region is CASSPLTSSYNEQFF. The CDR3 DNA reads as TGTGCCAGTAGTCCTCTGACTAGCTCCTACAATGAGCAGTTCTTC. Looking up the rest from reference TRBV19 and TRBJ2-1 gives the full variable domain: DGGITQSPKYLFRKEGQNVTLSCEQNLNHDAMYWYRQDPGQGLRLIYYSQIVNDFQKGDIAEGYSVSREKKESFPLTVTSAQKNPTAFYLCASSPLTSSYNEQFFGPGTRLTVL.

The V gene is TRBV18, the J gene TRBJ1-1; no reliable D call. Germline CDR1 is KGHSH and CDR2 is LQKENI. V dropped 3 bases and J dropped 3 bases, with 11 bases sitting between them. CDR3 length equals 14 residues. The CDR3 here is CASSPLPGDTEAFF. In nucleotides, the CDR3 is TGTGCCAGCTCACCTCTCCCCGGGGACACTGAAGCTTTCTTT.

J is TRBJ2-3 and V is TRBV30; perhaps TRBD1 as D (5 bases). This CDR3 is 13 amino acids long. From germline, CDR1 is GTSNPN and CDR2 SVGIG (reference sequence). Trimming shortened V by 1 base and J by 4 bases, and 9 bases separated the two germline ends. In DNA, the CDR3 is TGTGCCTGGAGTGGCGACAGATCAGATACGCAGTATTTT. Its protein product is CAWSGDRSDTQYF.

This chain joins TRBV27 and TRBJ2-5; D possibly corresponds to TRBD2 (7 bases). Germline-derived CDR1 and CDR2 are MNHEY and SMNVEV (reference sequence). The length of the CDR3 is 16 residues. V lost 6 bases and J lost 0, with 17 bases in between. CDR3 sequence (DNA): TGTGCCAGCAGGCCAGGGAGGGGGAGGTACCAAGAGACCCAGTACTTC. This codes for CASRPGRGRYQETQYF.

The chain joins TRBV29-1 to TRBJ2-7, with 9 bases matching TRBD2. CDR3 length equals 13 residues. CDR1 SQVTM and CDR2 ANQGSEA come from the germline V gene. The trim removed 4 bases at V and 4 bases at J, leaving 5 bases unmatched. CDR3 bases: TGCAGCGTTGCGACTAGCGGAGTTTACGAGCAGTACTTC. It specifies CSVATSGVYEQYF.

The chain uses TRBV7-2 and TRBJ1-5; D not certain. CDR3 length equals 13 residues. The germline gives CDR1 SGHTA, CDR2 FQGNSA. Trimming took off 5 bases at V and 4 bases at J, with 9 bases between the two ends. The CDR3 reads CASSREVNQPQHF. CDR3 coding DNA: TGTGCCAGCAGCCGAGAGGTAAATCAGCCCCAGCATTTT. Variable domain in full (rest from reference TRBV7-2 and TRBJ1-5): GAGVSQSPSNKVTEKGKDVELRCDPISGHTALYWYRQSLGQGLEFLIYFQGNSAPDKSGLPSDRFSAERTGGSVSTLTIQRTQQEDSAVYLCASSREVNQPQHFGDGTRLSIL.

The V and J genes are TRBV7-9 and TRBJ1-3, with D perhaps matching TRBD1 (5 bases). The CDR3 sequence is 16 residues long. V was clipped by 4 bases and J by 0 bases, with 13 bases between them. The germline V gene encodes CDR1 SEHNR and CDR2 FQNEAQ (reference sequence). CDR3 sequence: CASSSQGSHSGNTIYF. Here the CDR3 DNA reads TGTGCCAGCAGCTCTCAGGGATCCCACTCTGGAAACACCATATATTTT.

The chain has TRBV7-8 and TRBJ1-1; D unclear. The CDR3 is made up of 14 amino acids. The V gene lost 4 bases and the J gene lost 5 bases, with 14 bases spanning the gap. Germline assignment: CDR1 SGHVS and CDR2 FQNEAQ. CDR3 DNA: TGTGCCAGCAGCTCACCCCTATTTGAGACTGAAGCTTTCTTT. Translation: CASSSPLFETEAFF.

The V call is TRBV30, the J call TRBJ2-1; TRBD1 is a possible D gene (6 bases). This CDR3 is 16 amino acids long. Trimming pared 2 bases from V and 0 bases from J, leaving 14 bases between. CDR1 is GTSNPN, CDR2 SVGIG, per germline (reference sequence). The CDR3 DNA reads as TGTGCCTGGAGTTCTACAGGGCTAAGCTCCTACAATGAGCAGTTCTTC. Encoded protein: CAWSSTGLSSYNEQFF.

V gene TRBV29-1 combines with J gene TRBJ2-7, with D maybe TRBD2 (6 bases). Trimming left V 6 bases short and J 0 bases short, with 12 bases between. Germline V gene data show CDR1 as SQVTM and CDR2 as ANQGSEA. CDR3 length: 13 amino acids. CDR3 nucleotides: TGCAGCGTACTAGGAGGGAACTCCTACGAGCAGTACTTC. It specifies CSVLGGNSYEQYF.

This rearrangement joins TRBV27 to TRBJ2-1; TRBD2 matches 8 bases. The CDR3 covers 15 residues. Per the germline V gene, CDR1 is MNHEY and CDR2 is SMNVEV (reference sequence). Germline trimming cut 5 bases from V and 8 bases from J; bases unmatched to any gene: 11. CDR3 nucleotide sequence: TGTGCCAGCAGTCCCCGCAGCGGGAGAGTGTATGAGCAGTTCTTC. The encoded protein is CASSPRSGRVYEQFF.

The chain uses TRBV4-1 and TRBJ2-2; D not certain. Germline assignment: CDR1 MGHRA and CDR2 YSYEKL. V dropped 3 bases and J dropped 8 bases, with 4 bases sitting between them. The CDR3 totals 11 residues. The CDR3 sequence is CASSHGGELFF. CDR3 sequence (DNA): TGCGCCAGCAGCCACGGTGGGGAGCTGTTTTTT.

J is TRBJ2-5 and V is TRBV19; 10 bases align to TRBD1. V dropped 5 bases and J dropped 6; count of bases not matched to a gene: 12. The CDR3 loop spans 16 amino acids. The germline CDR1 and CDR2 sequences are LNHDA and SQIVND (reference sequence). The CDR3 region is CASSRSGTGAVQTQYF. The CDR3 nucleotides read TGTGCCAGTAGTCGCTCGGGGACAGGGGCTGTGCAGACCCAGTACTTC.

This chain's CDR3 is CASSRQGSYEQYF. In nucleotides, the CDR3 is TGTGCCAGCAGCCGACAAGGCTCCTACGAGCAGTACTTC. The rearrangement joins TRBV5-4 to TRBJ2-7; D call uncertain. CDR3 length: 13 amino acids. V was clipped by 4 bases and J by 0 bases, with 8 bases between them. CDR1 is SGHNT, CDR2 YYREEE, per germline (reference sequence).